These 16 T cell receptor beta chains share one sample of origin, sequenced in a study of neoadjuvant anti-PD-1 for oral cavity cancer. Repertoires were generated with immunoSEQ multiplex PCR, while TCRdb's copy carries only in-frame clones and drops some. The repertoire consists of approximately 68,000 clones, with around 85% occurring once and the leading ten covering approximately 2.6%. Time point specified: after neoadjuvant nivolumab, at surgical resection. The sequences come from PBMCs, collected after nivolumab (anti-PD-1) treatment. The receptors stem from a person between 40 and 85 years old with oral cavity squamous cell carcinoma.

The chain recombines TRBV6-5 with TRBJ1-1; 7 positions agree with TRBD1. V lost 5 bases, J lost 5 bases, and 5 bases stayed unmatched. This CDR3 region has 13 residues. Looked up from germline, CDR1 is MNHEY and CDR2 is SVGAGI. In DNA, the CDR3 is TGTGCCAGCAGTCGACAGGGTCGAACTGAAGCTTTCTTT. It is translated as CASSRQGRTEAFF.

V and J are TRBV2 and TRBJ2-3, with TRBD2 as a possible D gene (6 bases). The CDR3 covers 15 residues. Germline V CDR1 and CDR2: SNHLY, FYNNEI. Trimming took off 4 bases at V and 4 bases at J, with 15 bases between the two ends. CDR3: CASSAGVVGADTQYF. CDR3 bases: TGTGCCAGCAGTGCGGGGGTAGTCGGTGCAGATACGCAGTATTTT.

V gene TRBV7-2 combines with J gene TRBJ2-1; 14 nucleotides align to TRBD2. Germline CDR1 and CDR2: SGHTA and FQGNSA. This CDR3 contains 18 residues. The J segment lost 7 bases and the V segment lost 4 bases, leaving 12 bases of the junction unmatched. The CDR3 nucleotides are TGTGCCAGCAGCTCCGTCCCGGGACTAGCGGGGGAAAGGAATGAGCAGTTCTTC. Translation gives CASSSVPGLAGERNEQFF.

This clone has a single count. The chain couples TRBV19 to TRBJ2-7, with D maybe TRBD2 (6 bases). CDR3 length: 17 amino acids. The V end lost 3 bases, the J end lost 3 bases, and 21 bases lay between the germline ends. Germline V gives CDR1 LNHDA, CDR2 SQIVND (reference sequence). CDR3 nucleotides: TGTGCCAGTAGTATCGGCCAGGGAGGATGGGTGATCTACGAGCAGTACTTC. This gives the protein CASSIGQGGWVIYEQYF.

This sequence joins TRBV5-8 and TRBJ2-7, with TRBD1 identical over 8 bases. J lost 6 bases, V lost 6 bases, and 11 bases had no gene match. CDR3 length equals 14 residues. From germline, CDR1 is SGHTS and CDR2 YDEGEE. The chain's CDR3 is CASTRGQGSGEQYF. CDR3 in DNA: TGTGCCAGCACCCGAGGACAGGGCTCTGGCGAGCAGTACTTC.

The chain carries TRBV5-1 and TRBJ2-5; a weak D match, TRBD2 (7 bases). Between the trimmed V and J ends, which lost 1 base and 4 bases, there was a span of 17 bases. The CDR3 loop spans 16 amino acids. Germline CDR1 is SGHRS and CDR2 is YFSETQ. The CDR3 DNA sequence: TGCGCCAGCAGCTTGCAGGGGACTACCCCTCGAGAGACCCAGTACTTC. This sequence encodes CASSLQGTTPRETQYF.

The chain is built from TRBV30 and TRBJ2-7, with 7 bases identical to TRBD1. Looked up from germline, CDR1 is GTSNPN and CDR2 is SVGIG (reference sequence). V shed 2 bases and J 2 bases; nucleotides not matched to a gene: 3. CDR3 length equals 13 residues. CDR3 in amino acids: CAWSRDRPYEQYF. The CDR3, as DNA: TGTGCCTGGAGTCGGGACAGACCCTACGAGCAGTACTTC.

V usage is TRBV5-5 and J usage is TRBJ2-2; the D gene could be TRBD1 or TRBD2 (5 bases each). The germline CDR1 and CDR2 sequences are SGHKS and YYEKEE (reference sequence). V lost 3 bases, J lost 3 bases, and 15 bases lay in between. The CDR3 is 16 residues long. CDR3 bases: TGTGCCAGCAGCTGGCGCTCGGGGCCGGACACCGGGGAGCTGTTTTTT. It encodes CASSWRSGPDTGELFF.

V is TRBV4-2 and J is TRBJ1-1; D perhaps matches TRBD1 (6 bases). This CDR3 spans 14 amino acids. Germline loops: CDR1 LGHNA, CDR2 YNFKEQ. With 4 bases removed from V and 5 bases from J, the gap between germline ends came to 14 bases. As DNA, the CDR3 is TGTGCCAGCAGCCCAGGGGTAGGCGAGACTGAAGCTTTCTTT. Its protein is CASSPGVGETEAFF.

V gene TRBV30 combines with J gene TRBJ1-1; D gene uncertain. The CDR3 has 13 residues. With 4 bases removed from V and 6 bases from J, the gap between germline ends came to 15 bases. Germline V CDR1 and CDR2: GTSNPN, SVGIG (reference sequence). The CDR3 DNA reads TGTGCCTGGACTCCGGGGAGCACCCCTGAAGCTTTCTTT. This encodes CAWTPGSTPEAFF.

This clone counts as medium-sized. This chain joins TRBV27 and TRBJ1-2, with TRBD1 matching over 8 bases. CDR1 and CDR2 from the germline V gene are MNHEY and SMNVEV (reference sequence). The CDR3 extends over 14 amino acids. The V and J ends lost 0 bases and 7 bases, in that order; junction bases with no gene match: 4. In DNA, the CDR3 is TGTGCCAGCAGTTTATCGACAGGGGCCAGTGGCTACACCTTC. It encodes CASSLSTGASGYTF.

The gene calls are TRBV5-1 and TRBJ1-2, with TRBD1 matching over 7 bases. Germline CDR1 and CDR2: SGHRS and YFSETQ. V lost 2 bases, J lost 3 bases, and 7 bases stayed unmatched. This CDR3 comprises 15 residues. CDR3 bases: TGCGCCAGCAGCTTAACGACAGGGTTAGACTATGGCTACACCTTC. This gives the protein CASSLTTGLDYGYTF. Based on the CDR3 plus reference TRBV5-1 and TRBJ1-2, the full variable domain is KAGVTQTPRYLIKTRGQQVTLSCSPISGHRSVSWYQQTPGQGLQFLFEYFSETQRNKGNFPGRFSGRQFSNSRSEMNVSTLELGDSALYLCASSLTTGLDYGYTFGSGTRLTVV.

This chain uses TRBV19 with TRBJ2-7; TRBD1 matches 9 bases. Germline V gene lookup returns CDR1 LNHDA and CDR2 SQIVND (reference sequence). Trimming cost V 2 bases and J 4 bases; bases outside gene matches: 9. This CDR3 region has 16 residues. The CDR3 DNA is TGTGCCAGTAGTATAAGGGGACAGGGAAGCCGATACGAGCAGTACTTC. Residues: CASSIRGQGSRYEQYF. The full variable domain, completed using reference TRBV19 and TRBJ2-7, is DGGITQSPKYLFRKEGQNVTLSCEQNLNHDAMYWYRQDPGQGLRLIYYSQIVNDFQKGDIAEGYSVSREKKESFPLTVTSAQKNPTAFYLCASSIRGQGSRYEQYFGPGTRLTVT.

This sequence joins TRBV19 and TRBJ1-1, with D possibly matching TRBD1 (6 bases). The CDR3 is made up of 16 amino acids. Germline lookup yields CDR1 LNHDA and CDR2 SQIVND (reference sequence). Trimming left V 2 bases short and J 1 base short, with 14 bases between. The CDR3 is CASSIFRGGRNTEAFF. The DNA for the CDR3 is TGTGCCAGTAGTATATTCAGGGGCGGTCGGAACACTGAAGCTTTCTTT.

V and J are TRBV7-6 and TRBJ1-1; D not certain. Trimming shortened V by 5 bases and J by 1 base, and 17 bases separated the two germline ends. Germline V gene data show CDR1 as SGHVS and CDR2 as FNYEAQ. This CDR3 is 16 amino acids long. CDR3 residues: CASSRAFRSRNTEAFF. The CDR3 DNA follows: TGTGCCAGCAGCCGGGCATTCAGATCACGGAACACTGAAGCTTTCTTT. The variable domain in full, completed from reference TRBV7-6 and TRBJ1-1, reads GAGVSQSPRYKVTKRGQDVALRCDPISGHVSLYWYRQALGQGPEFLTYFNYEAQQDKSGLPNDRFSAERPEGSISTLTIQRTEQRDSAMYRCASSRAFRSRNTEAFFGQGTRLTVV.

The chain uses TRBV11-2 and TRBJ1-5; 9 bases match TRBD1. The CDR3 length is 16 residues. Germline CDR1 SGHAT, CDR2 FQNNGV. With V trimmed by 4 bases and J by 5 bases, 9 bases remained unmatched. In DNA, the CDR3 is TGTGCCAGCAGCTGGGGGGTCGGACAGGGGCATCAGCCCCAGCATTTT. It specifies CASSWGVGQGHQPQHF.